These T cell receptor beta chains were read from a single sample in a study of T cells in Graves' hyperthyroidism and ophthalmopathy. One entry per CDR3 protein results from TCRdb running MiXCR on the multiplex PCR reads. The sample gives some 530,000 distinct CDR3 sequences, roughly 22% of which show up once; 45% to 55% is in the top ten. Specimen: blood. The source is a woman aged 70-85 years with Graves' ophthalmopathy. Both conserved end residues are part of each CDR3. The D gene is left open where the match is weak. Rows may omit the clone size; those that give it use once, few, many or a size class.

clone size	J gene	D gene	V gene	CDR3 DNA	CDR3 protein
many	TRBJ2-1	.	TRBV7-2	TGTGCCAGCAGCTTATCCTCTACCGCCGCCAATGAGCAGTTCTTC	CASSLSSTAANEQFF
.	TRBJ2-1	.	TRBV19	TGTGCCAGTAGCAATCGACGGGCTCTGGGGAATGAGCAGTTCTTC	CASSNRRALGNEQFF
few	TRBJ1-5	TRBD1	TRBV9	TGTGCCAGCAGCGCGGGACAGGGGAGTCAGCCCCAGCATTTT	CASSAGQGSQPQHF
.	TRBJ1-1	.	TRBV25-1	TGTGCCAGCATTTTGACAGGGAACACTGAAGCTTTCTTT	CASILTGNTEAFF
few	TRBJ2-2	TRBD2	TRBV19	TGTGCCAGTAGTATTGATCTAGCGGGAGGGCCAATCACCGGGGAGCTGTTTTTT	CASSIDLAGGPITGELFF
few	TRBJ2-5	.	TRBV12-3/TRBV12-4	TGTGCCAGCAGTTTGCAGGGGCAGGGAGAGACCCAGTACTTC	CASSLQGQGETQYF
few	TRBJ2-7	TRBD1	TRBV4-1	TGCGCCAGCAGCCAAAGGGACAGCTACGAGCAGTACTTC	CASSQRDSYEQYF
.	TRBJ2-7	.	TRBV13	TGTGCCAGCAGCTCCACTTTCTGCGAGCAGTACTTC	CASSSTFCEQYF
many	TRBJ1-1	.	TRBV11-2	TGTGCCAGCAGCGGCCTCACAGGGAGGTACACTGAAGCTTTCTTT	CASSGLTGRYTEAFF
few	TRBJ2-2	.	TRBV12-3/TRBV12-4	TGTGCCAGCAGTTCCCACACCGGGGAGCTGTTTTTT	CASSSHTGELFF
few	TRBJ2-7	TRBD2	TRBV20-1	TGCAGTGCTAGAAAGAGCGGGAGCCCTAGTTCCGAGCAGTACTTC	CSARKSGSPSSEQYF
.	TRBJ1-2	.	TRBV20-1	TGCAGATCCGTAAACTATGGCTACACCTTC	CRSVNYGYTF
.	TRBJ2-1	TRBD2	TRBV5-1	TGCGCCAGCAGCTTGAAACTAGCGGGAGGATACAATGGGCAGTTCTTC	CASSLKLAGGYNGQFF
.	TRBJ1-3	.	TRBV10-3	TGTGCCATCAGTGAGGGGGGCGGCAGCTCTGGAAACACCATATATTTT	CAISEGGGSSGNTIYF
few	TRBJ2-1	TRBD2	TRBV7-3	TGTGCCAGCAGCTTAACAGGGGTAGCGCGGAGGGAGGGTGAGCAGTTCTTC	CASSLTGVARREGEQFF
few	TRBJ1-2	.	TRBV3-1	TGTGCCAGCAGCGATGGACCGGGTAACTATGGCTACACCTTC	CASSDGPGNYGYTF
few	TRBJ1-3	.	TRBV12-3/TRBV12-4	TGTGCCAGCAGTTTCGACGGAAACACCATATATTTT	CASSFDGNTIYF
many	TRBJ2-2	TRBD2	TRBV27	TGTGCCAGCAGTTTGCCTCTAGCGGGAGGGTTGGGGGAGCTGTTTTTT	CASSLPLAGGLGELFF
.	TRBJ1-1	.	TRBV6-1	TGTGCCAGCGTAGGGGCAATTGAAGCTTTCTTT	CASVGAIEAFF
many	TRBJ2-3	.	TRBV7-3	TGTGCCAGACCTAGCGACACAGATACGCAGTATTTT	CARPSDTDTQYF
many	TRBJ2-7	.	TRBV2	TGTGCCAGCACTGAGAGCGACCCCTACGAGCAGTACTTC	CASTESDPYEQYF
.	TRBJ2-1	.	TRBV5-5	TGTGCCAGCAGCAAAGGATACGCAGGCTACAATGAGCAGTTCTTC	CASSKGYAGYNEQFF
.	TRBJ1-2	.	TRBV5-1	TGCGCCAGCAGCTTGGTGGGGGACTCTCCGGGGGGCTACACCTTC	CASSLVGDSPGGYTF
many	TRBJ1-5	.	TRBV12-3/TRBV12-4	TGTGCCAGCAGTAGGGGTGTCGTCCCCCAGCATTTT	CASSRGVVPQHF
.	TRBJ2-5	TRBD2	TRBV7-2	TGTGCCAGCAGCTTAGGGATAGCGGGAGAGACCCAGTACTTC	CASSLGIAGETQYF
few	TRBJ2-2	.	TRBV27	TGTGCCAGCAGTTTATCAGGGGTCGGCACCGGGGAGCTGTTTTTT	CASSLSGVGTGELFF
.	TRBJ1-1	TRBD1	TRBV20-1	TGCAGTGCTAGTGGGGACAGGAACACTGAAGCTTTCTTT	CSASGDRNTEAFF
few	TRBJ2-1	TRBD2	TRBV15	TGTGCCACCAGCAGAGTACTAGCGGGAGGGGTGGTCAATGAGCAGTTCTTC	CATSRVLAGGVVNEQFF
.	TRBJ2-4	.	TRBV11-2	TGTGCCAGCACCGAATCCAGCGAACTCTTAGCCAAAAACATTCAGTACTTC	CASTESSELLAKNIQYF
.	TRBJ2-3	.	TRBV6-1	TGTGCCAGCAGTGCAAGCGGTGATACGCAGTATTTT	CASSASGDTQYF
many	TRBJ1-2	.	TRBV11-2	TGTGCCAGCAGCTTAGACCCTCCAGGCGGCTACACCTTC	CASSLDPPGGYTF
.	TRBJ2-7	TRBD2	TRBV27	TGTGCCAGCAGTTCAGCCGGGACTAGCGGGATTTTTTACGAGCAGTACTTC	CASSSAGTSGIFYEQYF
few	TRBJ1-1	TRBD1	TRBV30	TGTGCCTGGAGGTTAACAGGGGGCGCGTGGGCTTTCTTT	CAWRLTGGAWAFF
.	TRBJ1-1	.	TRBV29-1	TGCAGCGTTAGGAATCCGAACACTGACGCTTTCTTT	CSVRNPNTDAFF
few	TRBJ1-5	.	TRBV6-1	TGTGCCAGCAGTGAGTCCGGGGGCAGTCAGCCCCAGCATTTT	CASSESGGSQPQHF
few	TRBJ1-2	TRBD1	TRBV5-8	TGTGCCAGCAGCTTGTCTGGACAGGGGTGGTATGGCTACACCTTC	CASSLSGQGWYGYTF
.	TRBJ2-5	TRBD2	TRBV12-3/TRBV12-4	TGTGCCAGCAGTCCCGGGACTAGTACGGAGACCCAGTACTTC	CASSPGTSTETQYF
.	TRBJ2-1	TRBD2	TRBV7-8	TGTGCCAGCACTAGCGGGATCTCCTACAATGAGCAGTTCTTC	CASTSGISYNEQFF
few	TRBJ2-3	TRBD1	TRBV19	TGTGCCAGTAGTCCACAGGGGGCAGTAGATACGCAGTATTTT	CASSPQGAVDTQYF
many	TRBJ2-7	TRBD2	TRBV5-1	TGCGCCAGCAGCTTTAGCGGGGTGAGCTCCTACGAGCAGTACTTC	CASSFSGVSSYEQYF
few	TRBJ1-4	TRBD1	TRBV6-1	TGTGCCAGCAGGGAAAGCAGGGGGTTTAATGAAAAACTGTTTTTT	CASRESRGFNEKLFF
.	TRBJ1-5	.	TRBV2	TGTGCCAGCAGTGAGTGGGAGAGGGGTCAGCCCCAGCATTTT	CASSEWERGQPQHF
.	TRBJ2-2	.	TRBV7-2	TGTGCCAGCACCCGACACAGGGGGGAGCTGTTTTTT	CASTRHRGELFF
.	TRBJ2-5	.	TRBV11-2	TGTGCCAGCAGCCCGGTGAGAGGGCTCCAAGAGACCCAGTACTTC	CASSPVRGLQETQYF
few	TRBJ2-3	.	TRBV10-3	TGTGCCATCAGTAGAAAGCAGCGGGCCTATGGCACAGATACGCAGTATTTT	CAISRKQRAYGTDTQYF
.	TRBJ1-1	.	TRBV10-3	TGTGCCATCAGTGTTCAGGGGAACACTGAAGCTTTCTTT	CAISVQGNTEAFF
few	TRBJ1-1	.	TRBV20-1	TGCAGTGCGAAAACATGGGTTGGTTTTCTGGACACTGAAGCTTTCTTT	CSAKTWVGFLDTEAFF
.	TRBJ1-3	.	TRBV11-2	TGTGCCAGCAGCTACCCAGGAAACACCATATATTTT	CASSYPGNTIYF
.	TRBJ2-6	.	TRBV5-5	TGTGCCAGCAGCTTGTATGGGGGGCGTGGGGCCAACGTCCTGACTTTC	CASSLYGGRGANVLTF
.	TRBJ2-1	TRBD2	TRBV20-1	TGCAGTGCTCTTGGACTAGCGGCCCACAATGAGCAGTTCTTC	CSALGLAAHNEQFF
.	TRBJ2-2	TRBD2	TRBV11-3	TGTGCCAGCAGCCATCGGGGAGGGAATACCGGGGAGCTGTTTTTT	CASSHRGGNTGELFF
.	TRBJ2-3	.	TRBV29-1	TGCAGCGTTGAAAGGGCCGGCACAGATACGCAGTATTTT	CSVERAGTDTQYF
.	TRBJ1-2	.	TRBV6-2/TRBV6-3	TGTGCCAGCAGTTACTCACCGATCCGGAGGGGGGAAAACTATGGCTACACCTTC	CASSYSPIRRGENYGYTF
few	TRBJ1-1	.	TRBV20-1	TGCAGTGCTCCTCAGGGATACACTGAAGCTTTCTTT	CSAPQGYTEAFF
many	TRBJ1-2	.	TRBV3-1	TGTGCCAGCAGGCAAGGTGATGGCTACACCTTC	CASRQGDGYTF
once	TRBJ1-1	.	TRBV5-6	TGTGCCAGCAGCTTGGGTCAGGGGAACACTGAAGCTTCCTTT	CASSLGQGNTEASF
.	TRBJ2-2	TRBD1	TRBV20-1	TGCAGTGCTAGAGATCTCGAGGACAGGGACACCGGGGAGCTGTTTTTT	CSARDLEDRDTGELFF